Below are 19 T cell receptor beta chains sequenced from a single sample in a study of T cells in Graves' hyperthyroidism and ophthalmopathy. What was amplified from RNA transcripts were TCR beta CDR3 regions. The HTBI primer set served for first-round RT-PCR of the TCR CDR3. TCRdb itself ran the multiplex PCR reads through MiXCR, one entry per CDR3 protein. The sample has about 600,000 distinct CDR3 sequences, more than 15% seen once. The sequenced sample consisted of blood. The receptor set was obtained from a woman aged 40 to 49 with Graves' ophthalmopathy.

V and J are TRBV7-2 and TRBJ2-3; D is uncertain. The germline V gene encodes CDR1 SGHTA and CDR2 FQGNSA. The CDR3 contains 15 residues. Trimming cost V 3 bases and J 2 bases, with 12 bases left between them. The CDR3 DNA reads TGTGCCAGCAGCTTCGACGGGTTCGACACAGATACGCAGTATTTT. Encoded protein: CASSFDGFDTDTQYF.

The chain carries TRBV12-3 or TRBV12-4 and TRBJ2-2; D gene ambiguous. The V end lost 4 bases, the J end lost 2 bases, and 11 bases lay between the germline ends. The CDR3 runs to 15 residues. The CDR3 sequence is CASSSHATNTGELFF. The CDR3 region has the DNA TGTGCCAGCAGTTCACATGCTACTAACACCGGGGAGCTGTTTTTT.

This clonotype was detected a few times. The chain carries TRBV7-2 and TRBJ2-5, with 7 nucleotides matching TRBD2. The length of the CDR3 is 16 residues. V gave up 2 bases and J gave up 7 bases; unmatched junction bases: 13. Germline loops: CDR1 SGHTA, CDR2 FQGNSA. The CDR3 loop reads CASSLYLAGVSRTQYF. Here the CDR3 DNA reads TGTGCCAGCAGCTTATATTTGGCGGGGGTCTCCAGGACCCAGTACTTC. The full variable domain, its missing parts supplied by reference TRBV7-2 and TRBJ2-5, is GAGVSQSPSNKVTEKGKDVELRCDPISGHTALYWYRQSLGQGLEFLIYFQGNSAPDKSGLPSDRFSAERTGGSVSTLTIQRTQQEDSAVYLCASSLYLAGVSRTQYFGPGTRLLVL.

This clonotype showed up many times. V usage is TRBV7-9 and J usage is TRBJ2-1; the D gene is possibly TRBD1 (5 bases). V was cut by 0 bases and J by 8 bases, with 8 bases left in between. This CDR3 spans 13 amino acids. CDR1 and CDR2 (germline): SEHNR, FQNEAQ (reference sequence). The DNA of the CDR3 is TGTGCCAGCAGCTTAGCAGGGGCGGATGAGCAGTTCTTC. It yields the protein CASSLAGADEQFF.

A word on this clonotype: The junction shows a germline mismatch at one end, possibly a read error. CDR3 sequence reads: CAVDGGVGNTTYF. The CDR3 nucleotides are TGTGCCGTTGACGGCGGGGTTGGAAACACCACATATTTT. This chain uses TRBV30 with TRBJ1-3; D is unresolved. The CDR3 covers 13 residues. The germline V gene has CDR1 GTSNPN and CDR2 SVGIG (reference sequence).

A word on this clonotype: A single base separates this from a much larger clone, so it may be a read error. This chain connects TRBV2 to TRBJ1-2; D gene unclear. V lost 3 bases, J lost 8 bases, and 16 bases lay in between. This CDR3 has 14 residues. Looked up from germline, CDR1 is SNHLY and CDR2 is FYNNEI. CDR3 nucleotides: TGTGCCAGCAGTGAGGCGGGATGGCCCGAGGGCTACACCTTC. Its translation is CASSEAGWPEGYTF.

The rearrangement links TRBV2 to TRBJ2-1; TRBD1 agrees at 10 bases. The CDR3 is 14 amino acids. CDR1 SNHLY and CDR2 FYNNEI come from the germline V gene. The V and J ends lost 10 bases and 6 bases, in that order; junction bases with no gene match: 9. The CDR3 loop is CANGRDRGTNEQFF. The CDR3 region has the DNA TGTGCCAACGGACGGGACAGGGGCACCAATGAGCAGTTCTTC.

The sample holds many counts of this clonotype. The CDR3 nucleotides read TGTGCCAGCAGCTCAGGACAAGGGAGTAGATCGGGAGCTTTCTTT. It translates to CASSSGQGSRSGAFF. V usage is TRBV11-2 and J usage is TRBJ1-1; maybe TRBD1 (5 bases). The germline V and J ends were trimmed by 4 bases and 10 bases, with 22 bases remaining between them. The CDR3 covers 15 residues. The germline CDR1 and CDR2 sequences are SGHAT and FQNNGV. Full variable domain (rest looked up from reference TRBV11-2 and TRBJ1-1): EAGVAQSPRYKIIEKRQSVAFWCNPISGHATLYWYQQILGQGPKLLIQFQNNGVVDDSQLPKDRFSAERLKGVDSTLKIQPAKLEDSAVYLCASSSGQGSRSGAFFGQGTRLTVV.

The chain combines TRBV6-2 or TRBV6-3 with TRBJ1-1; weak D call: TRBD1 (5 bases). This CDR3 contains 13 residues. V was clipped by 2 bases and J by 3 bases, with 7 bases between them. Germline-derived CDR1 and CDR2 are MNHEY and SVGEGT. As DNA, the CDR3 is TGTGCCAGCAGTTACGCCAGGGACACTGAAGCTTTCTTT. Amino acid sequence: CASSYARDTEAFF.

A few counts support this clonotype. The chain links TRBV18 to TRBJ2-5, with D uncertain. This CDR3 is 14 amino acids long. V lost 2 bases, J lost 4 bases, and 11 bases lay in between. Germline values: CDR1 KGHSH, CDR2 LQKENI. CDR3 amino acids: CASSPVAGRETQYF. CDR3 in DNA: TGTGCCAGCTCACCAGTCGCCGGCAGAGAGACCCAGTACTTC.

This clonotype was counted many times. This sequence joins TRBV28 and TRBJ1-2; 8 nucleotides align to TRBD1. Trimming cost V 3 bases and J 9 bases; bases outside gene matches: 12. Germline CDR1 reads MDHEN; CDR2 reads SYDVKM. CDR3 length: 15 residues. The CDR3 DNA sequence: TGTGCCAGCAGTTTGCCCGGGACAGGAGGCCCCCGCTACACCTTC. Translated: CASSLPGTGGPRYTF.

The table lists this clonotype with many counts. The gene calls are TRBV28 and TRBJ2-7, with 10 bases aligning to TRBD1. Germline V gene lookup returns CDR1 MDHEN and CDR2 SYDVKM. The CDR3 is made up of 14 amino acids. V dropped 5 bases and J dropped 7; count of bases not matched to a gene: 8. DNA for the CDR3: TGTGCCAGCAGTCCGGACAGGGGGGACCGGGAGCAGTACTTC. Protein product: CASSPDRGDREQYF.

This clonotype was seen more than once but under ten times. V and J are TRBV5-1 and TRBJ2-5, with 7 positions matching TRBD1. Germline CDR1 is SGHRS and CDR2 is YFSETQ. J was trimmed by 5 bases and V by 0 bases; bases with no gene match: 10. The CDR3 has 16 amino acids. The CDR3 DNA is TGCGCCAGCAGCTTGGGACAGGGATTCATGGCGGAGACCCAGTACTTC. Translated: CASSLGQGFMAETQYF.

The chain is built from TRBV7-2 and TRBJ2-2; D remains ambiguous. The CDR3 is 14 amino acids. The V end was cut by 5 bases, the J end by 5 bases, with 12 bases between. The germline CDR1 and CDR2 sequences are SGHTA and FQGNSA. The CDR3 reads CASSETQLTGELFF. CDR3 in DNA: TGTGCCAGCAGCGAGACCCAACTAACCGGGGAGCTGTTTTTT.

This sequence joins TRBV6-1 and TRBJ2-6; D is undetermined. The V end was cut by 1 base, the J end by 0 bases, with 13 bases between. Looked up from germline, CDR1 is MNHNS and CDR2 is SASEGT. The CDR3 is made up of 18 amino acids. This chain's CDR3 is CASSEGVRASSGANVLTF. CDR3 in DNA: TGTGCCAGCAGTGAAGGCGTCCGGGCCAGCTCTGGGGCCAACGTCCTGACTTTC.

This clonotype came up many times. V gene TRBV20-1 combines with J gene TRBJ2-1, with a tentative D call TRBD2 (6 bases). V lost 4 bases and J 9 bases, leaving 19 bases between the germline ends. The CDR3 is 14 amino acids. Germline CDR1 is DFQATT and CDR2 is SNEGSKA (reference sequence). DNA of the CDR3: TGCAGTGCTATACGGGACCTAGCGTTTGGTGAGCAGTTCTTC. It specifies CSAIRDLAFGEQFF.

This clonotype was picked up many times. The CDR3 DNA reads TGTGCCAGCAGTCTTATATCCCGTGGGTCACCCCTCCACTTT. Translation: CASSLISRGSPLHF. J is TRBJ1-6 and V is TRBV3-1, with no clear D. The germline gives CDR1 LGHDT, CDR2 YNNKEL (reference sequence). This CDR3 has 14 residues. V gave up 6 bases and J gave up 10 bases, with 16 bases separating them.

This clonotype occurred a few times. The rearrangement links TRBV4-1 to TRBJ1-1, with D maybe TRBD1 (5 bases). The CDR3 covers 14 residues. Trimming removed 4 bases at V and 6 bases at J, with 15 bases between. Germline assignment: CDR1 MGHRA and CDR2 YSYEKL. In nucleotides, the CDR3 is TGCGCCAGCAGCCCGGAGAGGGGACGTTCTGAAGCTTTCTTT. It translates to CASSPERGRSEAFF.

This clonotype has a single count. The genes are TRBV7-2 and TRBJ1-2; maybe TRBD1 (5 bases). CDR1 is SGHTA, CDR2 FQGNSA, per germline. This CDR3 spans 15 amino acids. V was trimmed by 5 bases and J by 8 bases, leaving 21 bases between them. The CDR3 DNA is TGTGCCAGCAGCGGAGCGGGGGTCCGCCGGGGGGGCTACACCTTC. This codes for CASSGAGVRRGGYTF.